This TCR beta chain emerged from a study of blood T cell repertoires in COVID-19. The protocol was immunoSEQ multiplex PCR, while the TCRdb copy is restricted to in-frame clones and leaves out a portion. Among about 280,000 clones listed, around 90% were seen once. This CDR3 is 16 amino acids long. In germline, CDR1 is MNHEY, CDR2 SMNVEV (reference sequence). The V and J ends lost 8 bases and 0 bases respectively, with 14 bases between them. This clonotype was obtained from a woman aged 18-29 years with acute COVID-19. This chain connects TRBV27 to TRBJ1-6, with D possibly matching TRBD1 (5 bases). Material: PBMCs or T cells enriched from blood (not recorded which). CDR3 sequence reads: CASRRTQDSYNSPLHF. CDR3 DNA sequence: TGTGCCAGCCGACGGACACAAGACTCCTATAATTCACCCCTCCACTTT.